The next 11 T cell receptor beta chains were all read from a single sample in a study of human T cells and chemical hapten exposure. Documented time point: patch test 1, 2 weeks after DPC sensitization. The treatment denotes: therapeutic diphenylcyclopropenone sensitization with weekly scalp DPC. One entry per CDR3 protein results from TCRdb running MiXCR on the RACE reads. Found here are some 79,000 distinct CDR3 sequences, roughly 7.1% of them singletons; the top ten hold less than 2%. Specimen: whole blood, collected in connection with sensitization to the hapten diphenylcyclopropenone (DPC). All receptors come from a woman between 25 and 40 years old with alopecia areata. Some clones in this sample may be carry-over from other donors' samples.

Comments on this clonotype: A much larger clone differs from this one at a single base, so this may be a read error. V is TRBV18 and J is TRBJ1-2; no clear D gene. V was cut by 2 bases and J by 6 bases, with 10 bases left in between. CDR3 length: 13 amino acids. Germline-derived CDR1 and CDR2 are KGHSH and LQKENI. The CDR3 bases are TGTGCCAGCTCACCAGAAGAAGACGATGGCTACACCTTC. It yields the protein CASSPEEDDGYTF.

V and J are TRBV14 and TRBJ1-2; a weak D match, TRBD1 (5 bases). The CDR3 spans 13 residues. Germline V gene sequence: CDR1 SGHDN, CDR2 FVKESK. V lost 6 bases and J 5 bases, leaving 13 bases between the germline ends. The CDR3 here is CASSRDLQYGYTF. DNA for the CDR3: TGTGCCAGCAGTCGGGACCTACAATATGGCTACACCTTC.

This chain uses TRBV5-1 with TRBJ1-2; TRBD1 matches 7 bases. V was pared by 3 bases and J by 7 bases, with 6 bases of the junction left unmatched. Germline loops: CDR1 SGHRS, CDR2 YFSETQ. There are 13 residues in the CDR3. The CDR3 region has the DNA TGCGCCAGCAGCTCCGAGGGGGCCGGTGGCTACACCTTC. It is translated as CASSSEGAGGYTF.

This clonotype has ten or more counts. The J gene is TRBJ1-1, the V gene TRBV29-1; D gene ambiguous. V lost 5 bases and J 0 bases, leaving 13 bases between the germline ends. Germline assignment: CDR1 SQVTM and CDR2 ANQGSEA. CDR3 length: 14 amino acids. The CDR3 DNA reads as TGCAGCGTTAGAAGTTCGCAGTTGAACACTGAAGCTTTCTTT. Translating gives CSVRSSQLNTEAFF.

The V call is TRBV3-1, the J call TRBJ2-4; no definite D call. The CDR3 consists of 17 residues. Germline V CDR1 and CDR2: LGHDT, YNNKEL (reference sequence). V shed 3 bases and J shed 2 bases, with 17 bases lying between them. The CDR3 loop is CASSHSVVKGTKNIQYF. In DNA form, the CDR3 reads TGTGCCAGCAGCCATTCGGTAGTCAAAGGGACCAAAAACATTCAGTACTTC.

This clonotype was counted at least ten times. The chain is built from TRBV29-1 and TRBJ2-5; D perhaps matches TRBD1 (6 bases). The CDR3 totals 13 residues. V was cut by 6 bases and J by 5 bases, with 16 bases left in between. The germline V gene encodes CDR1 SQVTM and CDR2 ANQGSEA. The CDR3, as DNA: TGCAGCGTCCAGGGGTCTGAAGGGGAGACCCAGTACTTC. Translation: CSVQGSEGETQYF. Full variable domain (rest looked up from reference TRBV29-1 and TRBJ2-5): SAVISQKPSRDICQRGTSLTIQCQVDSQVTMMFWYRQQPGQSLTLIATANQGSEATYESGFVIDKFPISRPNLTFSTLTVSNMSPEDSSIYLCSVQGSEGETQYFGPGTRLLVL.

This clonotype has more than one count but fewer than ten. V usage is TRBV12-3 or TRBV12-4 and J usage is TRBJ1-5; D remains unclear. V was trimmed by 5 bases and J by 9 bases, leaving 11 bases between them. The CDR3 runs 12 residues. The chain's CDR3 is CASSVSTSPQHF. In DNA form, the CDR3 reads TGTGCCAGCAGTGTTAGTACATCGCCCCAGCATTTT.

The J gene is TRBJ1-2, the V gene TRBV4-2, with no clear D. The CDR3 loop spans 14 amino acids. The ends were cut back, 2 bases at V and 2 bases at J, with 9 bases in the middle. Germline lookup yields CDR1 LGHNA and CDR2 YNFKEQ. In nucleotides, the CDR3 is TGTGCCAGCAGCCAACCCGACGCCAACTATGGCTACACCTTC. The encoded protein is CASSQPDANYGYTF.

With regard to this clonotype: Possible read error: a much larger clone is one base away. The gene calls are TRBV29-1 and TRBJ2-5; the D gene is possibly TRBD2 (5 bases). V lost 7 bases and J lost 4, with 13 bases in between. Germline V gene lookup returns CDR1 SQVTM and CDR2 ANQGSEA. The CDR3 runs 12 residues. CDR3 region: CSAETRGETQYF. Here the CDR3 DNA reads TGCAGCGCCGAAACTAGAGGAGAGACCCAGTACTTC.

In this sample, this clonotype turned up many times. The chain uses TRBV25-1 and TRBJ2-1; 12 bases are shared with TRBD1. Trimming at V came to 7 bases and at J to 9 bases, leaving 10 bases not matched to a gene. Germline loops: CDR1 MGHDK, CDR2 SYGVNS. The CDR3 spans 15 residues. CDR3 nucleotides: TGTGCCAGCAACCCGGGACAGGGGGCAATCGGTGAGCAGTTCTTC. It codes for CASNPGQGAIGEQFF. The whole variable domain, remainder taken from reference TRBV25-1 and TRBJ2-1, is EADIYQTPRYLVIGTGKKITLECSQTMGHDKMYWYQQDPGMELHLIHYSYGVNSTEKGDLSSESTVSRIRTEHFPLTLESARPSHTSQYLCASNPGQGAIGEQFFGPGTRLTVL.

This clonotype was found many times. The CDR3 DNA reads TGTGCCAGCAGTTTACTGGGACCTTACGAGCAGTACTTC. As protein: CASSLLGPYEQYF. V gene TRBV27 combines with J gene TRBJ2-7, with D perhaps given as TRBD1 or TRBD2 (5 bases each). Deletions cut 2 bases from V and 4 bases from J, with 9 bases between. Per the germline V gene, CDR1 is MNHEY and CDR2 is SMNVEV (reference sequence). The CDR3 has 13 residues.